This passage covers 25 T cell receptor beta chains from one sample sequenced in a study of blood T cell repertoires in COVID-19. The table came from immunoSEQ multiplex PCR; TCRdb's copy has only in-frame clones and leaves some out. The sample has 140,000 or so clones; roughly three quarters are singletons. Sequenced: peripheral blood. These TCRs come from a man aged 50-59 years with active or convalescent COVID-19.

This clone was seen a handful of times. The rearrangement links TRBV7-9 to TRBJ1-4; TRBD1 matches 7 bases. The V segment lost 6 bases and the J segment 1 base; nucleotides outside the gene matches: 11. CDR3 size: 17 residues. Looked up from germline, CDR1 is SEHNR and CDR2 is FQNEAQ (reference sequence). This chain's CDR3 is CASRPDLYRGTNEKLFF. DNA for the CDR3: TGTGCCAGCAGACCCGACCTATACAGGGGAACTAATGAAAAACTGTTTTTT.

The rearrangement uses TRBV9 and TRBJ2-7, with 8 positions matching TRBD1. The CDR3 runs 13 residues. After removal of 3 bases from V and 3 bases from J, the junction contained 2 bases not matched to a gene. Germline assignment: CDR1 SGDLS and CDR2 YYNGEE. Here the CDR3 reads CASSGQGNYEQYF. For the CDR3, the DNA is TGTGCCAGCAGCGGACAGGGGAACTACGAGCAGTACTTC.

This clone was counted once. This chain links TRBV7-3 with TRBJ2-2; D unresolved. CDR1 and CDR2 (germline): SGHTA, FQGTGA. The germline V and J ends were trimmed by 1 base and 5 bases, with 14 bases remaining between them. The CDR3 extends over 16 amino acids. Here the CDR3 DNA reads TGTGCCAGCAGCTTAAATCCCGGGTCCGAGACCGGGGAGCTGTTTTTT. Translated: CASSLNPGSETGELFF.

The rearrangement uses TRBV15 and TRBJ2-5; D is possibly TRBD1 (6 bases). CDR1 is LNHNV, CDR2 YYDKDF, per germline (reference sequence). V was cut by 0 bases and J by 7 bases, with 12 bases left in between. The CDR3 has 14 amino acids. The DNA of the CDR3 is TGTGCCACCAGCAGAGATGCAGGGGTGGGGACCCAGTACTTC. Its translation: CATSRDAGVGTQYF.

The CDR3 protein is CASSLRGTTNEKLFF. The CDR3 nucleotides are TGTGCCAGCAGTTTGAGAGGGACAACTAATGAAAAACTGTTTTTT. The chain uses TRBV27 and TRBJ1-4; D unresolved. The CDR3 sequence is 15 residues long. Germline CDR1 reads MNHEY; CDR2 reads SMNVEV (reference sequence). V lost 3 bases, J lost 0 bases, and 8 bases lay in between.

The genes are TRBV7-6 and TRBJ1-1; weak D call: TRBD1 (6 bases). V lost 5 bases and J 0 bases, leaving 13 bases between the germline ends. The CDR3 length is 15 residues. CDR1 and CDR2 (germline): SGHVS, FNYEAQ. The CDR3 DNA follows: TGTGCCAGCAGCACCCATACAGGGATGAACACTGAAGCTTTCTTT. This gives the protein CASSTHTGMNTEAFF.

The chain combines TRBV25-1 with TRBJ2-6, with a tentative D call TRBD1 (5 bases). CDR1 and CDR2 (germline): MGHDK, SYGVNS. V lost 2 bases and J 3 bases, leaving 14 bases between the germline ends. This CDR3 comprises 17 residues. CDR3 sequence reads: CASSETGTRFGANVLTF. In DNA form, the CDR3 reads TGTGCCAGCAGTGAAACAGGTACTCGGTTTGGGGCCAACGTCCTGACTTTC.

V usage is TRBV19 and J usage is TRBJ2-2, with D hard to call. The V gene lost 5 bases and the J gene lost 7 bases, with 8 bases spanning the gap. Germline assignment: CDR1 LNHDA and CDR2 SQIVND (reference sequence). The CDR3 runs 12 residues. Written as DNA, the CDR3 is TGTGCCAGTAGTTCGCGCGTCGGGGAGCTGTTTTTT. Protein sequence: CASSSRVGELFF.

The rearrangement links TRBV7-8 to TRBJ1-6; D not resolved. Trimming shortened V by 3 bases and J by 9 bases, and 15 bases separated the two germline ends. The CDR3 sequence is 15 residues long. Germline assignment: CDR1 SGHVS and CDR2 FQNEAQ. For the CDR3, the DNA is TGTGCCAGCAGCTTTTCCGGTCAAGAAGCTTCACCCCTCCACTTT. It encodes CASSFSGQEASPLHF.

V and J are TRBV24-1 and TRBJ2-3; 9 nucleotides agree with TRBD1. The V gene end was trimmed by 6 bases and the J gene end by 1 base; junction bases not matched to a gene: 7. This CDR3 contains 16 residues. Per germline, CDR1 KGHDR and CDR2 SFDVKD. The CDR3 region is CATSPDRGFGTDTQYF. Here the CDR3 DNA reads TGTGCCACCAGTCCAGACAGGGGGTTCGGCACAGATACGCAGTATTTT.

Only one count was recorded for this clone. This chain connects TRBV5-8 to TRBJ2-3; TRBD1 might be the D (6 bases). The germline V gene encodes CDR1 SGHTS and CDR2 YDEGEE. The V end was cut by 3 bases, the J end by 4 bases, with 18 bases between. The CDR3 sequence is 16 residues long. For the CDR3, the DNA is TGTGCCAGCAGCTCAGGTCAAGGGGGAAGATCAGATACGCAGTATTTT. Translating it yields CASSSGQGGRSDTQYF. Looking up the rest from reference TRBV5-8 and TRBJ2-3 gives the full variable domain: EAGVTQSPTHLIKTRGQQATLRCSPISGHTSVYWYQQALGLGLQFLLWYDEGEERNRGNFPPRFSGRQFPNYSSELNVNALELEDSALYLCASSSGQGGRSDTQYFGPGTRLTVL.

The chain links TRBV28 to TRBJ2-7; TRBD1 might be the D (5 bases). From germline, CDR1 is MDHEN and CDR2 SYDVKM. Trimming removed 5 bases at V and 3 bases at J, with 11 bases between. This CDR3 region has 13 residues. CDR3 sequence: CASSPGYIYEQYF. As DNA, the CDR3 is TGTGCCAGCAGTCCAGGGTATATCTACGAGCAGTACTTC.

V and J are TRBV7-3 and TRBJ2-2; 7 bases are a match to TRBD2. The V segment lost 5 bases and the J segment 4 bases; nucleotides outside the gene matches: 4. Germline values: CDR1 SGHTA, CDR2 FQGTGA. CDR3 length: 14 residues. The CDR3 loop reads CASSATGGTGELFF. CDR3 bases: TGTGCCAGCAGCGCCACGGGAGGCACCGGGGAGCTGTTTTTT.

This chain uses TRBV19 with TRBJ2-1; 7 nucleotides align to TRBD2. The germline CDR1 and CDR2 sequences are LNHDA and SQIVND (reference sequence). This CDR3 comprises 16 residues. Trimming took 5 bases from V and 2 from J; bases not matched to a gene: 9. The CDR3 region is CASSPSDLAAYNEQFF. DNA for the CDR3: TGTGCCAGTAGTCCCAGTGATCTAGCGGCCTACAATGAGCAGTTCTTC.

The chain combines TRBV14 with TRBJ1-6, with a weak D call TRBD1 (5 bases). Germline loops: CDR1 SGHDN, CDR2 FVKESK. The CDR3 covers 14 residues. V gave up 0 bases and J gave up 9 bases, with 9 bases separating them. The DNA for the CDR3 is TGTGCCAGCAGCCAAGAGTGGCAGGGTTCACCCCTCCACTTT. Amino acid sequence: CASSQEWQGSPLHF.

CDR3 bases: TGCGCCAGCAGCACGAGCCGACAGGAACCTAATGAAAAACTGTTTTTT. It yields the protein CASSTSRQEPNEKLFF. V gene TRBV4-1 combines with J gene TRBJ1-4; TRBD1 is a possible D gene (6 bases). Germline V CDR1 and CDR2: MGHRA, YSYEKL. The CDR3 sequence is 16 residues long. The germline V and J ends were trimmed by 5 bases and 3 bases, with 16 bases remaining between them.

Here the CDR3 reads CASTRGAPQETQYF. The CDR3 bases are TGTGCCAGCACCAGGGGGGCGCCCCAAGAGACCCAGTACTTC. The chain couples TRBV9 to TRBJ2-5, with TRBD1 as a possible D gene (7 bases). Per germline, CDR1 SGDLS and CDR2 YYNGEE. This CDR3 is built from 14 residues. The V gene lost 6 bases and the J gene lost 1 base, with 13 bases spanning the gap.

This sequence joins TRBV7-9 and TRBJ2-1, with TRBD2 matching over 8 bases. V lost 3 bases, J lost 0 bases, and 4 bases stayed unmatched. This CDR3 is 16 amino acids long. Germline V lookup: CDR1 SEHNR, CDR2 FQNEAQ (reference sequence). In DNA, the CDR3 is TGTGCCAGCAGCTTTTCGGGAGGGGGCTCCTACAATGAGCAGTTCTTC. It specifies CASSFSGGGSYNEQFF.

V and J are TRBV9 and TRBJ2-7; 10 positions match TRBD2. This CDR3 comprises 15 residues. Germline CDR1 SGDLS, CDR2 YYNGEE. Trimming took 1 base from V and 2 from J; bases not matched to a gene: 3. CDR3 protein: CASSVSGTSAYEQYF. The CDR3 nucleotides are TGTGCCAGCAGCGTATCCGGGACTAGCGCCTACGAGCAGTACTTC.

The chain recombines TRBV2 with TRBJ2-4; TRBD1 might be the D (6 bases). This CDR3 comprises 15 residues. CDR1 is SNHLY, CDR2 FYNNEI, per germline. Trimming shortened V by 2 bases and J by 8 bases, and 16 bases separated the two germline ends. The CDR3 is CASSERQVRGYIQYF. The CDR3, as DNA: TGTGCCAGCAGTGAACGACAGGTCAGGGGATACATTCAGTACTTC. The variable domain in full, with the rest retrieved from reference TRBV2 and TRBJ2-4, is EPEVTQTPSHQVTQMGQEVILRCVPISNHLYFYWYRQILGQKVEFLVSFYNNEISEKSEIFDDQFSVERPDGSNFTLKIRSTKLEDSAMYFCASSERQVRGYIQYFGAGTRLSVL.

V and J are TRBV30 and TRBJ1-3; 8 bases fit TRBD1. CDR1 and CDR2 (germline): GTSNPN, SVGIG (reference sequence). Trimming removed 0 bases from V and 3 bases from J; junction bases left unmatched: 4. The length of the CDR3 is 15 residues. The chain's CDR3 is CAWSVRGTGGNTIYF. In DNA, the CDR3 is TGTGCCTGGAGTGTACGGGGGACAGGTGGAAACACCATATATTTT.

The gene calls are TRBV28 and TRBJ1-1, with D possibly being TRBD1 (6 bases). Germline V CDR1 and CDR2: MDHEN, SYDVKM. The V end lost 6 bases, the J end lost 0 bases, and 11 bases lay between the germline ends. CDR3 length: 14 amino acids. This chain's CDR3 is CASREGHLNTEAFF. The CDR3 nucleotides are TGTGCCAGCAGAGAGGGACACCTGAACACTGAAGCTTTCTTT.

The rearrangement joins TRBV3-1 (or the pseudogene TRBV3-2) to TRBJ1-3; the D is unclear. Per the germline V gene, CDR1 is LGHDT and CDR2 is YNNKEL (reference sequence). CDR3 length: 13 residues. The V end was cut by 0 bases, the J end by 5 bases, with 5 bases between. The CDR3: CASSQDERNTIYF. The CDR3 bases are TGTGCCAGCAGCCAAGATGAGAGAAACACCATATATTTT.

This sequence joins TRBV12-5 and TRBJ2-6, with a weak D call TRBD1 (5 bases). CDR1 and CDR2 (germline): LGHNT, FRNRAP. The length of the CDR3 is 17 residues. Trimming left V 2 bases short and J 0 bases short, with 11 bases between. The CDR3 bases are TGTGCTAGTGGTTTGCGCACAGGTCTCTCTGGGGCCAACGTCCTGACTTTC. Its protein product is CASGLRTGLSGANVLTF.

This sequence joins TRBV5-1 and TRBJ2-1; D gene ambiguous. Germline CDR1 and CDR2: SGHRS and YFSETQ. The CDR3 consists of 13 residues. Trimming took 1 base from V and 5 from J, leaving 7 bases between them. In DNA, the CDR3 is TGCGCCAGCAGCTTGTTCAGGAACAATGAGCAGTTCTTC. The encoded protein is CASSLFRNNEQFF. Using reference TRBV5-1 and TRBJ2-1 for the parts outside the CDR3, the full variable domain is KAGVTQTPRYLIKTRGQQVTLSCSPISGHRSVSWYQQTPGQGLQFLFEYFSETQRNKGNFPGRFSGRQFSNSRSEMNVSTLELGDSALYLCASSLFRNNEQFFGPGTRLTVL.